This is a list of T cell receptor beta chains from one sample in a study of T cells in Graves' hyperthyroidism and ophthalmopathy. TCRdb reprocessed the multiplex PCR reads via MiXCR and lists one record per CDR3 protein. The sample lists almost 350,000 distinct CDR3 sequences; over 15% were seen once. The material sequenced was blood. All receptors derive from a woman aged 40 to 50 with Graves' ophthalmopathy. CDR3s include the opening cysteine and the closing phenylalanine or tryptophan. D genes are given only for firm matches. Some rows have no size entry. The others give once, few or many, or a class for an expanded clone.

D gene	V gene	clone size	J gene	CDR3 DNA	CDR3 protein
TRBD1	TRBV6-1	many	TRBJ1-1	TGTGCCAGCAGTCAGGGGGATATCACTGAAGCTTTCTTT	CASSQGDITEAFF
-	TRBV12-3/TRBV12-4	many	TRBJ2-5	TGTGCCAGCAGCCCCGCGTTACAAGAGACCCAGTACTTC	CASSPALQETQYF
-	TRBV28	many	TRBJ1-2	TGTGCCAGCTCTTTTGGGACTGACTTCTATGGCTACACCTTC	CASSFGTDFYGYTF
TRBD2	TRBV7-2	many	TRBJ2-5	TGTGCCAGCACCGGGGGACTAGCGGAAGACCGAGAGACCCAGTACTTC	CASTGGLAEDRETQYF
-	TRBV11-2	-	TRBJ2-7	TGTGCCAGCAGCTTAGATCCATCCGAGTTCACCGAGCAGTACTTC	CASSLDPSEFTEQYF
-	TRBV20-1	-	TRBJ2-7	TGCAGTGTAGCGGCACAGGGCGTCTACGAGCAGTGCTTC	CSVAAQGVYEQCF
TRBD1	TRBV11-1	-	TRBJ2-1	TGTGCCAGCACCACCGGGACAGGGTCCTACAATGAGCAGTTCTTC	CASTTGTGSYNEQFF
-	TRBV7-9	many	TRBJ1-1	TGTGCCAGCAGCCCAGGGGCGTGGAACACTGAAGCTTTCTTT	CASSPGAWNTEAFF
TRBD1	TRBV12-3/TRBV12-4	many	TRBJ1-2	TGTGCCAGCCTCGTCAGGGGGGGTGGCTACACCTTC	CASLVRGGGYTF
-	TRBV20-1	many	TRBJ2-5	TGCAGTGCTAGTGAGCCAGAAACTAACCTAATCCAAGAGACCCAGTACTTC	CSASEPETNLIQETQYF
-	TRBV19	many	TRBJ1-2	TGTGCCAGTAGTAGTTTGGTGGGGAACTATGGCTACACCTTC	CASSSLVGNYGYTF
-	TRBV10-3	many	TRBJ1-1	TGTGCCATCAGCGACCAGCTCCTCCGACAGACCCGAAGAGCTTTCTTT	CAISDQLLRQTRRAFF
TRBD1	TRBV7-2	few	TRBJ2-5	TGTGCCAGCAGCTTAGCTCGGACAGGGTTGGAGACCCAGTACTTC	CASSLARTGLETQYF
-	TRBV30	many	TRBJ1-1	TGTGCCTGGAGGGATGGGCCGAACACTGAAGCTTTCTTT	CAWRDGPNTEAFF
TRBD1	TRBV29-1	many	TRBJ2-2	TGCAGCGTCGGGACAGGGAACACCGGGGAGCTGTTTTTT	CSVGTGNTGELFF
-	TRBV12-3/TRBV12-4	many	TRBJ1-5	TGTGCCAGCAGGGTGACCGATCAGCCCCAGCATTTT	CASRVTDQPQHF
-	TRBV6-1	few	TRBJ1-2	TGTGCCAGCAGTGAAAGCACAGGCTATGGCTACACCTTC	CASSESTGYGYTF
TRBD2	TRBV15	many	TRBJ2-7	TGTGCCACCAGCAGCGGGCGGGAGACCTACGAGCAGTACTTC	CATSSGRETYEQYF
TRBD2	TRBV6-2/TRBV6-3	many	TRBJ2-2	TGTGCCAGCAGTGGGACTAGCGGGAGAGTCGGCGGGGAGCTGTTTTTT	CASSGTSGRVGGELFF
TRBD2	TRBV9	many	TRBJ2-5	TGTGCCAGCAGCTCCGCTAGCGGGAGTTTCGCCCAGTACTTC	CASSSASGSFAQYF
-	TRBV28	many	TRBJ2-7	TGTGCCAGCAGTTTAGGGGCGCACTCCTACGAGCAGTACTTC	CASSLGAHSYEQYF
-	TRBV7-2	many	TRBJ1-2	TGTGCCAGCGGATCGGAGATTTCTAACTATGGCTACACCTTC	CASGSEISNYGYTF